This is a list of T cell receptor beta chains from one sample in a study of Graves' ophthalmopathy and Graves' hyperthyroidism. From the multiplex PCR reads, TCRdb called clonotypes with MiXCR, one entry per CDR3 protein. The data hold about 420,000 distinct CDR3 sequences, with around a fifth observed a single time. The specimen sequenced was peripheral blood. The receptor set was obtained from a woman aged 18-29 years with stable Graves' hyperthyroidism. Each CDR3 is given with its conserved first and last residue. The order of the fields is J gene, V gene, CDR3 protein.

TRBJ2-7	TRBV30	CAWSIRSGEQYF
TRBJ1-2	TRBV30	CAWGTGASYGYTF
TRBJ2-5	TRBV6-5	CASSYSSSLGYQETQYF
TRBJ1-1	TRBV19	CASSMGQVWTEAFF
TRBJ2-2	TRBV7-8	CASSLLLRGAQSGELFF
TRBJ2-5	TRBV24-1	CATSDPKGGETQYF
TRBJ2-2	TRBV24-1	CATRCTWPANTGELFF
TRBJ2-7	TRBV5-1	CASSSHPQGASSYEQYF
TRBJ1-5	TRBV6-5	CASSSGTGGQPQHF
TRBJ1-1	TRBV7-8	CASSSYRGGGTEAFF
TRBJ2-2	TRBV6-1	CATVATRENTGELFF
TRBJ2-2	TRBV2	CASTRQGFLNTGELFF
TRBJ2-4	TRBV2	CASYGLAKNIQYF
TRBJ1-1	TRBV20-1	CSASRGTEAFF
TRBJ2-7	TRBV12-3/TRBV12-4	CATSGGTYEQYF
TRBJ1-5	TRBV12-3/TRBV12-4	CASRSGREGNQPQHF
TRBJ2-7	TRBV6-1	CASSEATTSGGFYEQYF
TRBJ2-7	TRBV28	CASSLGTDPRYEQYF
TRBJ1-5	TRBV6-1	CASSPRDRGNNQPQHF
TRBJ1-1	TRBV3-1	CASSQVGVKDTEAFF
TRBJ2-7	TRBV2	CASKGGTTYEQYF
TRBJ1-1	TRBV27	CASSFWLNTEAFF
TRBJ2-7	TRBV20-1	CSAEDRGRSYEQYF
TRBJ1-1	TRBV6-5	CASRYRAPGTEAFF
TRBJ2-6	TRBV5-1	CASAFRRRTSGANVLTF
TRBJ1-2	TRBV20-1	CSARMGGKGAGGYTF